Detailed here is one T cell receptor (beta chain). Germline CDR1 is MDHEN and CDR2 is SYDVKM. The CDR3 extends over 12 amino acids. The ends were cut back, 5 bases at V and 5 bases at J, with 9 bases in the middle. Using immunoSEQ multiplex PCR, the repertoire was profiled, and TCRdb retains in-frame clones only, with some absent. Of a few hundred thousand clones listed, 85% to 90% are singletons. The data were taken from a study of blood T cell repertoires in COVID-19. Study-wide background: Sources were T cells, B-cell-depleted T cells, or PBMCs; the material itself was cDNA or gDNA.

Participants came from roughly 25 US areas, aged roughly 18 to 95 years. Exposed participants came across a COVID-19 case within 2 weeks before study entry. The sequence derives from a woman aged 25 to 45 who had been exposed to COVID-19. The chain links TRBV28 to TRBJ1-1; D unresolved. The sample comprised PBMCs or T cells enriched from blood (not recorded which). This CDR3 reads CASSAGATEAFF. The CDR3 bases are TGTGCCAGCAGTGCCGGAGCGACTGAAGCTTTCTTT. The full variable domain, completed using reference TRBV28 and TRBJ1-1, is DVKVTQSSRYLVKRTGEKVFLECVQDMDHENMFWYRQDPGLGLRLIYFSYDVKMKEKGDIPEGYSVSREKKERFSLILESASTNQTSMYLCASSAGATEAFFGQGTRLTVV.